One and the same sample provided the 22 T cell receptor beta chains below, sequenced in a study of blood T cell repertoires in COVID-19. Measured with immunoSEQ multiplex PCR; TCRdb has only the in-frame clones, and not every one. This table has some 320,000 clones, about 87% appearing once. The specimen sequenced was peripheral blood. Every receptor here comes from a woman aged 25 to 39 who had recovered from COVID-19.

The chain recombines TRBV9 with TRBJ2-7; possibly TRBD2 for D (5 bases). CDR3 length: 14 amino acids. Germline V gene sequence: CDR1 SGDLS, CDR2 YYNGEE. Trimming took off 0 bases at V and 3 bases at J, with 10 bases between the two ends. In nucleotides, the CDR3 is TGTGCCAGCAGCGTAGCTGCGGGTCTCTACGAGCAGTACTTC. Translated, it gives CASSVAAGLYEQYF.

V usage is TRBV6-2 or TRBV6-3 and J usage is TRBJ2-3, with 7 bases aligning to TRBD1. The germline gives CDR1 MNHEY, CDR2 SVGEGT. The CDR3 loop spans 17 amino acids. J was trimmed by 3 bases and V by 1 base; bases with no gene match: 10. CDR3 region: CASSYLQGTSETDTQYF. The CDR3 nucleotides are TGTGCCAGCAGTTACTTACAGGGGACCTCGGAAACAGATACGCAGTATTTT.

In its sample, this clone was seen once. The chain joins TRBV2 to TRBJ1-1; a possible D gene is TRBD1 (5 bases). Trimming stripped 6 bases from V and 4 bases from J, with 15 bases between. The CDR3 has 14 residues. CDR1 and CDR2 (germline): SNHLY, FYNNEI. CDR3 sequence reads: CASSFFSGGTEAFF. The CDR3 DNA sequence: TGTGCCAGCAGCTTCTTTTCGGGGGGCACTGAAGCTTTCTTT.

The chain carries TRBV6-5 and TRBJ2-1, with 8 bases identical to TRBD2. CDR1 and CDR2 (germline): MNHEY, SVGAGI. This CDR3 region has 12 residues. The V segment lost 6 bases and the J segment 10 bases; nucleotides outside the gene matches: 5. CDR3 coding DNA: TGTGCCAGCAGAAAGAGCGGGGGAGAGCAGTTCTTC. Translated, it gives CASRKSGGEQFF.

The chain recombines TRBV2 with TRBJ1-1; D not resolved. Trimming left V 10 bases short and J 1 base short, with 19 bases between. The CDR3 loop spans 15 amino acids. The germline CDR1 and CDR2 sequences are SNHLY and FYNNEI. The CDR3 reads CANALGRTANTEAFF. The CDR3 DNA reads as TGTGCCAACGCCCTGGGGAGAACCGCGAACACTGAAGCTTTCTTT.

The genes are TRBV19 and TRBJ1-2; perhaps TRBD1 as D (6 bases). V shed 4 bases and J shed 5 bases, with 17 bases lying between them. CDR3 length: 15 residues. Germline CDR1 LNHDA, CDR2 SQIVND (reference sequence). CDR3 bases: TGTGCCAGTAGTACGTACCCCGGGACACCTTATGGCTACACCTTC. It codes for CASSTYPGTPYGYTF.

This rearrangement joins TRBV7-2 to TRBJ2-3; a possible D gene is TRBD1 (6 bases). The CDR3 sequence is 13 residues long. Germline-derived CDR1 and CDR2 are SGHTA and FQGNSA. Trimming stripped 2 bases from V and 4 bases from J, with 7 bases between. The CDR3 coding sequence is TGTGCCAGCAGCTTACAGGGGTCAGATACGCAGTATTTT. It yields the protein CASSLQGSDTQYF.

The chain links TRBV4-1 to TRBJ2-2; 8 bases agree with TRBD2. This CDR3 has 16 residues. Per germline, CDR1 MGHRA and CDR2 YSYEKL. With 1 base clipped from V and 3 bases from J, the junction kept 4 bases outside the gene matches. The chain's CDR3 is CASSQAGGVDTGELFF. In nucleotides, the CDR3 is TGCGCCAGCAGCCAAGCGGGGGGGGTAGACACCGGGGAGCTGTTTTTT.

This clone was found once. This chain connects TRBV19 to TRBJ1-6; possibly TRBD1 for D (5 bases). The CDR3 is 15 residues long. Trimming shortened V by 10 bases and J by 7 bases, and 20 bases separated the two germline ends. From germline, CDR1 is LNHDA and CDR2 SQIVND (reference sequence). CDR3: CATRSTVPSNSPLHF. The CDR3 bases are TGTGCCACCCGATCGACAGTTCCATCAAATTCACCCCTCCACTTT.

This clone was seen just once. This chain links TRBV27 with TRBJ1-2, with a tentative D call TRBD1 (5 bases). V shed 5 bases and J shed 2 bases, with 15 bases lying between them. Per the germline V gene, CDR1 is MNHEY and CDR2 is SMNVEV (reference sequence). The CDR3 length is 15 residues. The CDR3 spells CASSTVRVGNYGYTF. DNA of the CDR3: TGTGCCAGCAGTACTGTCAGGGTGGGAAACTATGGCTACACCTTC.

The genes are TRBV2 and TRBJ1-5; perhaps TRBD1 as D (6 bases). V shed 3 bases and J shed 5 bases, with 8 bases lying between them. Germline CDR1 and CDR2: SNHLY and FYNNEI. The CDR3 contains 13 residues. Here the CDR3 reads CASSDRGHQPQHF. The CDR3 nucleotides read TGTGCCAGCAGTGACAGGGGACATCAGCCCCAGCATTTT. Full variable domain (rest looked up from reference TRBV2 and TRBJ1-5): EPEVTQTPSHQVTQMGQEVILRCVPISNHLYFYWYRQILGQKVEFLVSFYNNEISEKSEIFDDQFSVERPDGSNFTLKIRSTKLEDSAMYFCASSDRGHQPQHFGDGTRLSIL.

V is TRBV10-3 and J is TRBJ2-2, with D tentatively TRBD2 (6 bases). The length of the CDR3 is 13 residues. Trimming pared 7 bases from V and 4 bases from J, leaving 10 bases between. CDR1 is ENHRY, CDR2 SYGVKD, per germline. DNA of the CDR3: TGTGCCATCACCCAGACTAGCACCGGGGAGCTGTTTTTT. Translation: CAITQTSTGELFF.

In this sample, this clone turned up a few times. This chain links TRBV30 with TRBJ1-6, with D perhaps matching TRBD1 (5 bases). Germline loops: CDR1 GTSNPN, CDR2 SVGIG (reference sequence). CDR3 length: 14 amino acids. Trimming stripped 2 bases from V and 7 bases from J, with 12 bases between. The CDR3 bases are TGTGCCTGGAGTTCCCAGGGTGAGAATTCACCCCTCCACTTT. As protein: CAWSSQGENSPLHF.

The chain carries TRBV3-1 (or the pseudogene TRBV3-2) and TRBJ2-4; 7 positions match TRBD2. The germline gives CDR1 LGHDT, CDR2 YNNKEL (reference sequence). The ends lost 4 bases at V and 7 bases at J; junction bases unmatched: 4. The CDR3 extends over 13 amino acids. The CDR3 DNA is TGTGCCAGCAGCCTCGGGGGGTCCAACATTCAGTACTTC. This codes for CASSLGGSNIQYF.

The rearrangement links TRBV5-1 to TRBJ1-2; D call uncertain. Per germline, CDR1 SGHRS and CDR2 YFSETQ. The length of the CDR3 is 14 residues. V was trimmed by 4 bases and J by 4 bases, leaving 14 bases between them. CDR3 DNA: TGCGCCAGCAGCGATCCTGCCGGCGGCTATGGCTACACCTTC. Encoded protein: CASSDPAGGYGYTF.

V is TRBV28 and J is TRBJ2-3, with 11 bases matching TRBD1. The ends lost 6 bases at V and 2 bases at J; junction bases unmatched: 4. CDR3 length equals 15 residues. The germline V gene has CDR1 MDHEN and CDR2 SYDVKM. CDR3 sequence reads: CASSVDRGHTDTQYF. The CDR3 region has the DNA TGTGCCAGCAGCGTGGACAGGGGGCACACAGATACGCAGTATTTT.

The chain links TRBV5-6 to TRBJ1-6; the match to TRBD1 covers 7 bases. The V and J ends lost 4 bases and 7 bases, in that order; junction bases with no gene match: 2. This CDR3 has 13 amino acids. Germline V gives CDR1 SGHDT, CDR2 YYEEEE. CDR3 sequence reads: CASSVGQNSPLHF. The CDR3 nucleotides read TGTGCCAGCAGCGTGGGACAGAATTCACCCCTCCACTTT.

This clone turned up a few times. The V call is TRBV6-4, the J call TRBJ2-3; TRBD2 might be the D (7 bases). Looked up from germline, CDR1 is MRHNA and CDR2 is SNTAGT. The ends were cut back, 0 bases at V and 2 bases at J, with 12 bases in the middle. The CDR3 totals 16 residues. CDR3 sequence reads: CASSDSRGGNTDTQYF. CDR3 nucleotides: TGTGCCAGCAGTGACTCGAGGGGGGGAAACACAGATACGCAGTATTTT.

The J gene is TRBJ1-2, the V gene TRBV7-6; TRBD1 matches at 10 bases. Unmatched junction bases numbered 11, after V lost 5 bases and J lost 8 bases. CDR3 size: 15 residues. The germline CDR1 and CDR2 sequences are SGHVS and FNYEAQ. Written as DNA, the CDR3 is TGTGCCAGCAGCCTCGACAGGGGGCGTGGATACGGCTACACCTTC. Its translation is CASSLDRGRGYGYTF.

The CDR3 loop is CASTRLAGTGAEQFF. CDR3 in DNA: TGTGCCAGTACTCGTCTAGCGGGGACCGGTGCTGAGCAGTTCTTC. The chain joins TRBV19 to TRBJ2-1, with TRBD2 matching 9 bases. The CDR3 contains 15 residues. With V trimmed by 7 bases and J by 9 bases, 13 bases remained unmatched. Germline assignment: CDR1 LNHDA and CDR2 SQIVND (reference sequence).

The chain joins TRBV6-2 or TRBV6-3 to TRBJ2-1; 8 bases line up with TRBD2. In germline, CDR1 is MNHEY, CDR2 SVGEGT. The CDR3 totals 15 residues. After removal of 0 bases from V and 8 bases from J, the junction contained 6 bases not matched to a gene. CDR3: CASSYSGLALDEQFF. Written as DNA, the CDR3 is TGTGCCAGCAGTTACTCCGGACTAGCCCTCGATGAGCAGTTCTTC.

This rearrangement joins TRBV7-2 to TRBJ2-2; 7 bases fit TRBD2. This CDR3 region has 14 residues. V gave up 3 bases and J gave up 6 bases; unmatched junction bases: 4. Germline CDR1 is SGHTA and CDR2 is FQGNSA. The CDR3 DNA is TGTGCCAGCAGCTTCAAAGCGGGACCCGGGGAGCTGTTTTTT. Translated: CASSFKAGPGELFF.